These T cell receptor beta chains were read from a single sample in a study of early T cells in non-severe SARS-CoV-2 infection. TCRdb processed the 5' RACE reads anew with MiXCR; each CDR3 protein has one entry. Here the sample spans 60,000 to 75,000 distinct CDR3 sequences, 10% to 15% being singletons. Sequencing used whole blood. These receptors originate from an adult who was a healthcare worker with PCR-confirmed SARS-CoV-2 infection or an uninfected control (not recorded which). Both conserved end residues are part of each CDR3. The D gene is left open where the match is weak. Some rows have no size entry. The others give once, few or many, or a class for an expanded clone.

j_call: TRBJ2-5
clone_size: -
cdr3_length: 17
d_call: TRBD2
v_call: TRBV6-5
cdr3_aa: CASRPGPGLAGAETQYF
cdr3_nt: TGTGCCAGCAGACCAGGGCCGGGACTAGCGGGGGCGGAGACCCAGTACTTC

j_call: TRBJ2-2
clone_size: -
cdr3_length: 14
d_call: -
v_call: TRBV2
cdr3_aa: CASTLTVNTGELFF
cdr3_nt: TGTGCCAGCACCCTGACCGTCAACACCGGGGAGCTGTTTTTT

j_call: TRBJ2-1
clone_size: -
cdr3_length: 13
d_call: -
v_call: TRBV9
cdr3_aa: CASSVGDGQEQFF
cdr3_nt: TGTGCCAGCAGCGTAGGGGACGGTCAGGAGCAGTTCTTC

j_call: TRBJ2-1
clone_size: many
cdr3_length: 15
d_call: TRBD2
v_call: TRBV7-2
cdr3_aa: CASSHGSGPYNEQFF
cdr3_nt: TGTGCCAGCAGCCACGGTAGCGGGCCGTACAATGAGCAGTTCTTC

j_call: TRBJ1-4
clone_size: many
cdr3_length: 13
d_call: -
v_call: TRBV19
cdr3_aa: CASSGTANEKLFF
cdr3_nt: TGTGCCAGTAGTGGTACAGCTAATGAAAAACTGTTTTTT

j_call: TRBJ2-3
clone_size: few
cdr3_length: 13
d_call: -
v_call: TRBV6-2/TRBV6-3
cdr3_aa: CASSYSTVIKQYF
cdr3_nt: TGTGCCAGCAGTTACTCGACAGTGATTAAGCAGTATTTT

j_call: TRBJ2-1
clone_size: many
cdr3_length: 14
d_call: TRBD1
v_call: TRBV3-1
cdr3_aa: CASSLPGQTNEQFF
cdr3_nt: TGTGCCAGCAGCTTACCGGGACAGACTAATGAGCAGTTCTTC

j_call: TRBJ2-5
clone_size: -
cdr3_length: 11
d_call: -
v_call: TRBV29-1
cdr3_aa: CSVDGGQTQYF
cdr3_nt: TGCAGCGTCGACGGAGGACAGACCCAGTACTTC

j_call: TRBJ1-1
clone_size: many
cdr3_length: 13
d_call: -
v_call: TRBV10-1
cdr3_aa: CASMQSVNTEAFF
cdr3_nt: TGCGCCAGCATGCAGTCTGTCAACACTGAAGCTTTCTTT

j_call: TRBJ1-1
clone_size: -
cdr3_length: 13
d_call: -
v_call: TRBV14
cdr3_aa: CASSQEKGQRAFF
cdr3_nt: TGTGCCAGCAGCCAAGAAAAAGGGCAGAGGGCTTTCTTT

j_call: TRBJ1-1
clone_size: many
cdr3_length: 13
d_call: TRBD1
v_call: TRBV29-1
cdr3_aa: CSVRQGTNTEAFF
cdr3_nt: TGCAGCGTAAGACAGGGGACGAACACTGAAGCTTTCTTT

j_call: TRBJ2-7
clone_size: many
cdr3_length: 14
d_call: -
v_call: TRBV7-9
cdr3_aa: CASSLRVGDHEQYF
cdr3_nt: TGTGCCAGCAGCTTAAGGGTTGGGGACCACGAGCAGTACTTC

j_call: TRBJ2-7
clone_size: many
cdr3_length: 12
d_call: -
v_call: TRBV6-6
cdr3_aa: CASRQGNYEQYF
cdr3_nt: TGTGCCAGCAGGCAAGGGAACTACGAGCAGTACTTC

j_call: TRBJ2-1
clone_size: many
cdr3_length: 14
d_call: TRBD2
v_call: TRBV20-1
cdr3_aa: CSASLAGVLGEQFF
cdr3_nt: TGCAGTGCTAGTTTAGCGGGAGTTTTGGGTGAGCAGTTCTTC

j_call: TRBJ1-5
clone_size: -
cdr3_length: 13
d_call: -
v_call: TRBV20-1
cdr3_aa: CSAKGRPGQPQHF
cdr3_nt: TGCAGTGCTAAGGGGAGACCCGGGCAGCCCCAGCATTTT

j_call: TRBJ2-4
clone_size: many
cdr3_length: 14
d_call: -
v_call: TRBV29-1
cdr3_aa: CSAIVGGPQNIQYF
cdr3_nt: TGCAGCGCAATAGTGGGGGGACCTCAAAACATTCAGTACTTC

j_call: TRBJ2-7
clone_size: few
cdr3_length: 13
d_call: -
v_call: TRBV29-1
cdr3_aa: CSVQLRQTYEQYF
cdr3_nt: TGCAGCGTGCAACTGAGACAGACTTACGAGCAGTACTTC

j_call: TRBJ2-2
clone_size: few
cdr3_length: 15
d_call: -
v_call: TRBV5-1
cdr3_aa: CASSLGQPNTGELFF
cdr3_nt: TGCGCCAGCAGCTTGGGTCAGCCGAACACCGGGGAGCTGTTTTTT

j_call: TRBJ2-7
clone_size: many
cdr3_length: 14
d_call: TRBD2
v_call: TRBV29-1
cdr3_aa: CSATSAGARDEQYF
cdr3_nt: TGCAGCGCGACTTCAGCGGGAGCAAGGGACGAGCAGTACTTC

j_call: TRBJ2-1
clone_size: many
cdr3_length: 17
d_call: -
v_call: TRBV21-1
cdr3_aa: CASSSRLAGGQKNEQFF
cdr3_nt: TGTGCCAGCAGCTCCCGTTTAGCGGGAGGACAGAAGAATGAGCAGTTCTTC

j_call: TRBJ1-2
clone_size: -
cdr3_length: 13
d_call: -
v_call: TRBV15
cdr3_aa: CATSREGAYGYTF
cdr3_nt: TGTGCCACCAGCAGAGAGGGGGCCTATGGCTACACCTTC

j_call: TRBJ2-1
clone_size: -
cdr3_length: 15
d_call: -
v_call: TRBV20-1
cdr3_aa: CSARDRSLASREQFF
cdr3_nt: TGCAGTGCTAGAGATCGGTCCCTAGCTTCGCGTGAGCAGTTCTTC

j_call: TRBJ2-1
clone_size: many
cdr3_length: 14
d_call: TRBD1
v_call: TRBV6-5
cdr3_aa: CASSPGQPYNEQFF
cdr3_nt: TGTGCCAGCAGCCCGGGACAGCCATACAATGAGCAGTTCTTC

j_call: TRBJ2-3
clone_size: many
cdr3_length: 17
d_call: TRBD2
v_call: TRBV4-1
cdr3_aa: CASRPTGLAGRTDTQYF
cdr3_nt: TGCGCCAGCAGACCTACGGGACTAGCGGGGCGGACAGATACGCAGTATTTT

j_call: TRBJ2-2
clone_size: few
cdr3_length: 14
d_call: TRBD2
v_call: TRBV29-1
cdr3_aa: CSVGTSGSSGELFF
cdr3_nt: TGCAGCGTCGGGACTAGCGGGAGTAGCGGGGAGCTGTTTTTT

j_call: TRBJ2-1
clone_size: -
cdr3_length: 15
d_call: TRBD2
v_call: TRBV5-1
cdr3_aa: CASSMAGGKYNEQFF
cdr3_nt: TGCGCCAGCAGCATGGCCGGGGGGAAATACAATGAGCAGTTCTTC

j_call: TRBJ1-4
clone_size: -
cdr3_length: 15
d_call: TRBD1
v_call: TRBV28
cdr3_aa: CATKGQGVGNEKLFF
cdr3_nt: TGTGCCACCAAGGGACAGGGGGTCGGTAATGAAAAACTGTTTTTT

j_call: TRBJ1-5
clone_size: many
cdr3_length: 15
d_call: -
v_call: TRBV20-1
cdr3_aa: CSARDGRHSNQPQHF
cdr3_nt: TGCAGTGCTAGAGACGGGAGACATAGCAATCAGCCCCAGCATTTT

j_call: TRBJ2-2
clone_size: few
cdr3_length: 15
d_call: -
v_call: TRBV24-1
cdr3_aa: CATSDPLGVTGELFF
cdr3_nt: TGTGCCACCAGTGATCCCCTCGGGGTCACCGGGGAGCTGTTTTTT

j_call: TRBJ2-7
clone_size: -
cdr3_length: 14
d_call: TRBD1
v_call: TRBV12-3/TRBV12-4
cdr3_aa: CASSPWTGTYEQYF
cdr3_nt: TGTGCCAGCAGTCCCTGGACAGGTACCTACGAGCAGTACTTC

j_call: TRBJ1-1
clone_size: many
cdr3_length: 14
d_call: -
v_call: TRBV7-9
cdr3_aa: CASSFMSGYTEAFF
cdr3_nt: TGTGCCAGCAGCTTCATGTCGGGCTACACTGAAGCTTTCTTT

j_call: TRBJ2-4
clone_size: many
cdr3_length: 16
d_call: -
v_call: TRBV23-1
cdr3_aa: CASNPARVEAKNIQYF
cdr3_nt: TGCGCCAGCAACCCCGCAAGGGTTGAAGCCAAAAACATTCAGTACTTC

j_call: TRBJ1-4
clone_size: many
cdr3_length: 15
d_call: -
v_call: TRBV5-1
cdr3_aa: CASSLDGGEAEKLFF
cdr3_nt: TGCGCCAGCAGCTTGGACGGCGGGGAAGCTGAAAAACTGTTTTTT

j_call: TRBJ2-1
clone_size: -
cdr3_length: 12
d_call: TRBD2
v_call: TRBV29-1
cdr3_aa: CSVSGGGNEQFF
cdr3_nt: TGCAGCGTTAGCGGGGGAGGAAATGAGCAGTTCTTC

j_call: TRBJ2-1
clone_size: -
cdr3_length: 13
d_call: TRBD1
v_call: TRBV29-1
cdr3_aa: CSVEGLQGEAQFF
cdr3_nt: TGCAGCGTTGAAGGTCTACAGGGGGAAGCTCAGTTCTTC

j_call: TRBJ2-7
clone_size: few
cdr3_length: 13
d_call: -
v_call: TRBV12-3/TRBV12-4
cdr3_aa: CASTLDPGYEQYF
cdr3_nt: TGTGCCAGCACCTTGGACCCGGGCTACGAGCAGTACTTC

j_call: TRBJ2-3
clone_size: many
cdr3_length: 13
d_call: -
v_call: TRBV29-1
cdr3_aa: CSAEPGHTDTQYF
cdr3_nt: TGCAGCGCCGAGCCGGGACACACAGATACGCAGTATTTT

j_call: TRBJ2-7
clone_size: few
cdr3_length: 14
d_call: -
v_call: TRBV5-1
cdr3_aa: CASSSTDGQSEQYF
cdr3_nt: TGCGCCAGCAGCTCAACAGATGGACAGTCCGAGCAGTACTTC